Given below is one T cell receptor (beta chain) in context. Seattle researchers signed up patients amid active infection and tracked them longitudinally. The entry originates in a study of blood T cell repertoires in COVID-19. Data came from immunoSEQ multiplex PCR; TCRdb stores just in-frame clones and leaves some out. The sample gives about 130,000 clones, around nine tenths of which show up once; roughly 4% is in the top ten. The V gene's germline CDR1 is SGHDN and CDR2 FVKESK. Trimming removed 1 base from V and 7 bases from J, with 11 bases in between. The CDR3 is 15 amino acids. The V call is TRBV14, the J call TRBJ1-6, with D possibly TRBD1 on 5 matching bases. This receptor was obtained from a man between 60 and 70 years old with COVID-19, enrolled during active disease. Sequencing used peripheral blood. As DNA, the CDR3 is TGTGCCAGCAGCCAAGGGAGGGGTAGGAATTCACCCCTCCACTTT. Translation: CASSQGRGRNSPLHF.